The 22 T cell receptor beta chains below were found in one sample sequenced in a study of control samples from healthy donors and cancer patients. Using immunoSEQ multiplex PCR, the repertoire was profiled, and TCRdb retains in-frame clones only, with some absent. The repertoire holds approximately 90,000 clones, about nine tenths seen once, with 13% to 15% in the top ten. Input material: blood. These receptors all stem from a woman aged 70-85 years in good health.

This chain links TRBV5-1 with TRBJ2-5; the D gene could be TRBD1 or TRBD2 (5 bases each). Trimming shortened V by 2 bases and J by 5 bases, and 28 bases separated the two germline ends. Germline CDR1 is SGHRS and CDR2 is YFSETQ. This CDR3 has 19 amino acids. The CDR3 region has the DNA TGCGCCAGCAGCTTAGGGGTGGCTGGGGCACACCGAGGGAAGGAGACCCAGTACTTC. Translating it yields CASSLGVAGAHRGKETQYF.

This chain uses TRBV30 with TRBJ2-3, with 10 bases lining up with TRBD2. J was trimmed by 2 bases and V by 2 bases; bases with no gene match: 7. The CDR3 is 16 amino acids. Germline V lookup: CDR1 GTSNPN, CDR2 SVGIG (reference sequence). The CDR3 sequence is CAWSLQRGGSTDTQYF. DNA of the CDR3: TGTGCCTGGAGTCTCCAGCGGGGGGGCTCCACAGATACGCAGTATTTT.

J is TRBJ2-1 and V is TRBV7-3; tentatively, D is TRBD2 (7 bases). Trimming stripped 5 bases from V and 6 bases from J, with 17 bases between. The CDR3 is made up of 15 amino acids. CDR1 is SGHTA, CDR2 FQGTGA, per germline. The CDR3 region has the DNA TGTGCCAGCAGCGGGGCGGGGGCCTGGGGCAATGAGCAGTTCTTC. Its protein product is CASSGAGAWGNEQFF.

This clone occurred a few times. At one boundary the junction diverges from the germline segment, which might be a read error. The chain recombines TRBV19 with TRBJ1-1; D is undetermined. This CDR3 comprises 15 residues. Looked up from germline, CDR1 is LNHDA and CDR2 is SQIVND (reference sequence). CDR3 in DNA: TGTGCCAGTAGCATAGACGCAGTAAGTGACACTGAAGCTTTCTTT. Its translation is CASSIDAVSDTEAFF.

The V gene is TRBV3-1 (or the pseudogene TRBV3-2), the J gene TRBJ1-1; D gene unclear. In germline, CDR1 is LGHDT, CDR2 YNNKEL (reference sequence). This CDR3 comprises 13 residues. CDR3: CAYRARGNTEAFF. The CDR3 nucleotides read TGTGCGTACCGGGCGAGAGGGAACACTGAAGCTTTCTTT.

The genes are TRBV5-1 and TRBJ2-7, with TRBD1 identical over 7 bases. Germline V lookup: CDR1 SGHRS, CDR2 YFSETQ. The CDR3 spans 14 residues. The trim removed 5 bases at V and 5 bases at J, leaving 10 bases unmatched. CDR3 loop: CASSFGQDPNEQYF. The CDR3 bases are TGCGCCAGCAGTTTTGGACAGGACCCCAACGAGCAGTACTTC.

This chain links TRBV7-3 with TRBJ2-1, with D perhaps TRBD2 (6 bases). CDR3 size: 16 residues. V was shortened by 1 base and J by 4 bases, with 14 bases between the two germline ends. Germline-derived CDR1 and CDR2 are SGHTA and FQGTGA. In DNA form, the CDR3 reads TGTGCCAGCAGCTTAAGCGGGGCGGGGCGGTACAATGAGCAGTTCTTC. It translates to CASSLSGAGRYNEQFF.

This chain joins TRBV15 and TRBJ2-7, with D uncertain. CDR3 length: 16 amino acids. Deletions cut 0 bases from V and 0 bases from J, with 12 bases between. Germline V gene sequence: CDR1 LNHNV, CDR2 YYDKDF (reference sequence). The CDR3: CATSRDLRVSSYEQYF. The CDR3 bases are TGTGCCACCAGCAGAGATTTAAGGGTTAGCTCCTACGAGCAGTACTTC.

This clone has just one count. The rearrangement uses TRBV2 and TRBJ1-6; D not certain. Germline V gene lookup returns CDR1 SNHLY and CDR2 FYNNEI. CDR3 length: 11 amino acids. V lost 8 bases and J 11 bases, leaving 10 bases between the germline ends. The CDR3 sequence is CASDRGPPLHF. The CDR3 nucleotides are TGTGCCAGCGATCGAGGGCCACCCCTCCACTTT.

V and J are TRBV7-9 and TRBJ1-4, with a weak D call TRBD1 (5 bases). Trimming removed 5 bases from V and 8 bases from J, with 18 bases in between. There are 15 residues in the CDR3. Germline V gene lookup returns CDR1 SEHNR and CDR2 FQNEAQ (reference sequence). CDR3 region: CASSIPGGTSEKLFF. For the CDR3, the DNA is TGTGCCAGCAGCATCCCCGGGGGAACGAGCGAAAAACTGTTTTTT.

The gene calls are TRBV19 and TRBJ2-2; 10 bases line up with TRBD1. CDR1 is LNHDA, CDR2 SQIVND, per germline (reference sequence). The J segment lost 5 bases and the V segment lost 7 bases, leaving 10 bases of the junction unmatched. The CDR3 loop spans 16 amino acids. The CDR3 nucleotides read TGTGCCAGTATGACCTATGGACAGGGGGGAACCGGGGAGCTGTTTTTT. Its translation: CASMTYGQGGTGELFF.

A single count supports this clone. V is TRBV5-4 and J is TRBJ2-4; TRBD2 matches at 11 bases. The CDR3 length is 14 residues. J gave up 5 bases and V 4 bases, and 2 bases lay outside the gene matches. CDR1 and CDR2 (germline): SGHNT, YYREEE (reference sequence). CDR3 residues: CASSGGLAENIQYF. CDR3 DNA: TGTGCCAGCAGCGGGGGACTAGCGGAAAACATTCAGTACTTC.

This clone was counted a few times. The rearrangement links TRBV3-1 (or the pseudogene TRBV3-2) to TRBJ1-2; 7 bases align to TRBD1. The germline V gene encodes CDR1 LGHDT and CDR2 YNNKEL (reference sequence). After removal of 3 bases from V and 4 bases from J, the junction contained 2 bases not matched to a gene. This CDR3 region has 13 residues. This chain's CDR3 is CASSHRGGYGYTF. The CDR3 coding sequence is TGTGCCAGCAGCCACAGGGGGGGCTATGGCTACACCTTC.

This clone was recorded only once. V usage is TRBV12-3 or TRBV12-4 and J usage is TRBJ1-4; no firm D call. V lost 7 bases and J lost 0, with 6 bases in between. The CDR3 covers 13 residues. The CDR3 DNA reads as TGTGCCAGCATGGGCGCAACTAATGAAAAACTGTTTTTT. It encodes CASMGATNEKLFF.

The CDR3 loop reads CASKGQGNSDEQFF. In DNA, the CDR3 is TGTGCCAGTAAAGGACAGGGTAATTCGGATGAGCAGTTCTTC. The genes are TRBV19 and TRBJ2-1, with 8 positions matching TRBD1. Per the germline V gene, CDR1 is LNHDA and CDR2 is SQIVND (reference sequence). This CDR3 has 14 amino acids. The trim removed 7 bases at V and 8 bases at J, leaving 10 bases unmatched.

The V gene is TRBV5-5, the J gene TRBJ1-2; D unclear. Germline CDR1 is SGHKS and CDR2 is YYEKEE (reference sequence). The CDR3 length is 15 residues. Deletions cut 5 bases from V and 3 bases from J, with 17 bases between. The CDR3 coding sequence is TGTGCCAGCAGTTTGCCGGGTCGGGAGGACTATGGCTACACCTTC. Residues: CASSLPGREDYGYTF.

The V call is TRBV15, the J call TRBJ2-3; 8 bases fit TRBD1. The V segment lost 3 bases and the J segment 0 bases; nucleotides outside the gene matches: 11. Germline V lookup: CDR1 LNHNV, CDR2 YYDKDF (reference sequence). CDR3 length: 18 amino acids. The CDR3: CATSSTSSGQGSTDTQYF. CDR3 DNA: TGTGCCACCAGCAGTACCTCCTCCGGACAGGGTAGCACAGATACGCAGTATTTT.

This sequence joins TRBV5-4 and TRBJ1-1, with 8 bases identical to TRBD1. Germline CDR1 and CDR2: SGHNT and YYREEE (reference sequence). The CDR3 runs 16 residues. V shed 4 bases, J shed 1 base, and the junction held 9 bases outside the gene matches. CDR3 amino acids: CASSRGQGRANTEAFF. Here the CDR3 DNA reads TGTGCCAGCAGCCGCGGACAGGGAAGGGCGAACACTGAAGCTTTCTTT.

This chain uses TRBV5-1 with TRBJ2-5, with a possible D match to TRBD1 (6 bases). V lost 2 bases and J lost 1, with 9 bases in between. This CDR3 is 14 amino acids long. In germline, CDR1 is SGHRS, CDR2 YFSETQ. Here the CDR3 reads CASSLQGSQETQYF. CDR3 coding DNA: TGCGCCAGCAGCTTACAGGGTAGCCAAGAGACCCAGTACTTC.

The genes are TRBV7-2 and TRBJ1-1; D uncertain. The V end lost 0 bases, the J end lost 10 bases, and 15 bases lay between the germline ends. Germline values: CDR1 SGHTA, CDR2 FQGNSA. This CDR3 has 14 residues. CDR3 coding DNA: TGTGCCAGCAGCTTAGCGTCCCCCAAGGTAGGAGCTTTCTTT. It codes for CASSLASPKVGAFF.

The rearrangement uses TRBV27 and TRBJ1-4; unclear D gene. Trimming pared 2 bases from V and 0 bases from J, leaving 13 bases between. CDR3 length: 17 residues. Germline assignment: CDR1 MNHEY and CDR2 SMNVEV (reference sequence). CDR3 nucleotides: TGTGCCAGCAGTTTAGGTCCGGGGATCACAACTAATGAAAAACTGTTTTTT. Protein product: CASSLGPGITTNEKLFF.

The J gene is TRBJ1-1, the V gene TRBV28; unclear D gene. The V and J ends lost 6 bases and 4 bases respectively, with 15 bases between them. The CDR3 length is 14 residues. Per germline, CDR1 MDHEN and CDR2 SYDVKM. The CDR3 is CASSHHDFSTEAFF. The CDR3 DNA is TGTGCCAGCAGCCATCACGATTTTAGCACTGAAGCTTTCTTT.